Below, 24 T cell receptor beta chains from the same sample are listed, as sequenced in a study of cytomegalovirus exposure and HLA in healthy donors (dated by TCRdb to 2016 to 2017). To prepare the library, the immunoSEQ multiplex PCR assay was applied. What TCRdb holds here is the immuneACCESS table cut down to in-frame rearrangements. Part of the clones is not present; checked against another copy, under half of the missing clones reflect an unresolved V gene, and the others are unexplained. For this sample the table gives 45,000 to 65,000 clones, of which 80% to 90% were detected only once. 15% of the sample goes to the ten largest clones. What was sequenced was PBMCs. The receptors here all came from a woman aged 18-29 years in good health and CMV-seronegative.

This chain connects TRBV7-2 to TRBJ2-7; 12 bases align to TRBD2. Germline V lookup: CDR1 SGHTA, CDR2 FQGNSA. V lost 6 bases, J lost 4 bases, and 10 bases stayed unmatched. The CDR3 consists of 16 residues. CDR3 amino acids: CASSLTSGSFIYEQYF. Written as DNA, the CDR3 is TGTGCCAGCAGTCTGACTAGCGGGAGCTTCATTTACGAGCAGTACTTC.

The chain recombines TRBV21-1 with TRBJ2-1; TRBD2 reflects the table's D call only, with no check against the DNA. TRBV21-1 is a pseudogene. This CDR3 has 14 amino acids. The CDR3 reads CAIGTSGLYNEQFF. The CDR3 DNA follows: TGTGCCATCGGGACTAGCGGACTGTACAATGAGCAGTTCTTC.

The rearrangement joins TRBV30 to TRBJ1-1, with D perhaps matching TRBD1 (5 bases). The V end was cut by 3 bases, the J end by 8 bases, with 7 bases between. The CDR3 length is 10 residues. The germline CDR1 and CDR2 sequences are GTSNPN and SVGIG (reference sequence). The CDR3 bases are TGTGCCTGGAGCCGACAGGAAGCTTTCTTT. Its translation: CAWSRQEAFF.

The V call is TRBV18, the J call TRBJ2-5; 9 nucleotides agree with TRBD2. In germline, CDR1 is KGHSH, CDR2 LQKENI. V was clipped by 1 base and J by 5 bases; unmatched bases: 11. CDR3 length: 17 amino acids. In nucleotides, the CDR3 is TGTGCCAGCTCACCACGACCTGGGACTAGCCAGCGGGAGACCCAGTACTTC. It encodes CASSPRPGTSQRETQYF.

Only one count was recorded for this clone. This sequence joins TRBV5-1 and TRBJ2-3, with 12 bases aligning to TRBD2. Germline CDR1 and CDR2: SGHRS and YFSETQ. The CDR3 extends over 16 amino acids. The J segment lost 4 bases and the V segment lost 0 bases, leaving 3 bases of the junction unmatched. CDR3 residues: CASSLARLAGADTQYF. The CDR3, as DNA: TGCGCCAGCAGCTTGGCCAGACTAGCGGGGGCAGATACGCAGTATTTT. Full variable domain (missing parts from reference TRBV5-1 and TRBJ2-3): KAGVTQTPRYLIKTRGQQVTLSCSPISGHRSVSWYQQTPGQGLQFLFEYFSETQRNKGNFPGRFSGRQFSNSRSEMNVSTLELGDSALYLCASSLARLAGADTQYFGPGTRLTVL.

This chain links TRBV11-3 with TRBJ1-6; perhaps TRBD1 as D (6 bases). Germline loops: CDR1 SGHNT, CDR2 YENEEA. The ends were cut back, 1 base at V and 10 bases at J, with 11 bases in the middle. The CDR3 has 14 residues. The CDR3 is CASSLAGVGSPLHF. CDR3 sequence (DNA): TGTGCCAGCAGCTTAGCAGGGGTTGGCTCACCCCTCCACTTT.

This clone was picked up one time. The chain uses TRBV6-1 and TRBJ2-3; D possibly corresponds to TRBD2 (6 bases). Trimming cost V 2 bases and J 2 bases, with 20 bases left between them. Germline lookup yields CDR1 MNHNS and CDR2 SASEGT. The CDR3 extends over 18 amino acids. The CDR3 DNA is TGTGCCAGCAGTGAACAGCCCGCGGGGCTAGCCAACACAGATACGCAGTATTTT. Protein sequence: CASSEQPAGLANTDTQYF.

The count of this clone is one. CDR3 sequence reads: CASRKRDTEAFF. CDR3 DNA sequence: TGTGCCAGTAGGAAGCGGGATACTGAAGCTTTCTTT. This chain connects TRBV19 to TRBJ1-1; no firm D call. The CDR3 covers 12 residues. Germline CDR1 and CDR2: LNHDA and SQIVND (reference sequence). Trimming removed 6 bases at V and 5 bases at J, with 10 bases between. The full variable domain, its missing parts supplied by reference TRBV19 and TRBJ1-1, is DGGITQSPKYLFRKEGQNVTLSCEQNLNHDAMYWYRQDPGQGLRLIYYSQIVNDFQKGDIAEGYSVSREKKESFPLTVTSAQKNPTAFYLCASRKRDTEAFFGQGTRLTVV.

The chain joins TRBV7-3 to TRBJ1-1; D is unclear. The CDR3 totals 13 residues. Germline loops: CDR1 SGHTA, CDR2 FQGTGA. V dropped 2 bases and J dropped 1 base, with 5 bases sitting between them. The CDR3: CASSLGANTEAFF. In DNA form, the CDR3 reads TGTGCCAGCAGCTTAGGAGCGAACACTGAAGCTTTCTTT.

This clone has just a few counts. The chain carries TRBV10-3 and TRBJ2-2, with 7 bases identical to TRBD2. Germline V gene lookup returns CDR1 ENHRY and CDR2 SYGVKD. This CDR3 has 14 amino acids. The junction had 1 base not matched to a gene; V was cut back by 5 bases and J by 1 base. CDR3 protein: CAISPSGNTGELFF. CDR3 DNA: TGTGCCATCAGTCCTAGCGGGAACACCGGGGAGCTGTTTTTT.

The chain combines TRBV19 with TRBJ1-5; 9 bases match TRBD1. The CDR3 consists of 14 residues. The germline V gene encodes CDR1 LNHDA and CDR2 SQIVND (reference sequence). The V gene end was trimmed by 5 bases and the J gene end by 7 bases; junction bases not matched to a gene: 6. Here the CDR3 DNA reads TGTGCCAGTAGTGCCCGGACAGGGGAACAGCCCCAGCATTTT. Its translation is CASSARTGEQPQHF.

The V and J genes are TRBV6-4 and TRBJ2-1, with a weak D call TRBD2 (7 bases). V was clipped by 0 bases and J by 7 bases, with 13 bases between them. The length of the CDR3 is 15 residues. Per germline, CDR1 MRHNA and CDR2 SNTAGT. The CDR3 sequence: CASSDSRGGGNEQFF. CDR3 nucleotides: TGTGCCAGCAGTGACTCTAGGGGAGGGGGTAATGAGCAGTTCTTC.

This clone was detected once. V is TRBV6-4 and J is TRBJ2-3; no definite D call. Trimming cost V 5 bases and J 0 bases, with 12 bases left between them. This CDR3 comprises 15 residues. CDR1 MRHNA and CDR2 SNTAGT come from the germline V gene. CDR3 residues: CASSPQTASTDTQYF. The CDR3 nucleotides read TGTGCCAGCAGTCCCCAAACAGCAAGCACAGATACGCAGTATTTT.

The chain employs TRBV2 and TRBJ2-1, with 8 bases fitting TRBD2. Germline CDR1 and CDR2: SNHLY and FYNNEI. V lost 9 bases to trimming and J lost 6 bases; unmatched junction nucleotides: 7. CDR3 length equals 13 residues. The CDR3 region is CARAGLEGNEQFF. The CDR3 nucleotides read TGTGCCAGGGCGGGACTAGAGGGCAATGAGCAGTTCTTC.

This chain links TRBV18 with TRBJ2-7; possibly TRBD2 for D (5 bases). Per the germline V gene, CDR1 is KGHSH and CDR2 is LQKENI. V lost 1 base, J lost 7 bases, and 8 bases lay in between. The CDR3 has 12 amino acids. The CDR3 protein is CASSPQGGEQYF. The CDR3 DNA is TGTGCCAGCTCACCACAGGGCGGGGAGCAGTACTTC.

This clone was counted a single time. This rearrangement joins TRBV4-1 to TRBJ2-3; 7 nucleotides agree with TRBD2. V lost 0 bases, J lost 2 bases, and 2 bases stayed unmatched. Germline CDR1 reads MGHRA; CDR2 reads YSYEKL. CDR3 size: 15 residues. The CDR3 DNA reads TGCGCCAGCAGCCAAGATTGGGACTACACAGATACGCAGTATTTT. It is translated as CASSQDWDYTDTQYF.

J is TRBJ2-2 and V is TRBV5-8; 8 bases map to TRBD2. In germline, CDR1 is SGHTS, CDR2 YDEGEE. V dropped 3 bases and J dropped 9; count of bases not matched to a gene: 7. The length of the CDR3 is 14 residues. CDR3 amino acids: CASSSRGGSWELFF. In DNA, the CDR3 is TGTGCCAGCAGCTCCCGCGGGGGGAGTTGGGAGCTGTTTTTT.

This chain uses TRBV6-6 with TRBJ1-5, with D possibly TRBD1 on 5 matching bases. The CDR3 has 13 amino acids. CDR1 and CDR2 (germline): MNHNY, SVGAGI (reference sequence). Trimming removed 5 bases from V and 4 bases from J, with 9 bases in between. The DNA for the CDR3 is TGTGCCAGCAGTGTCGGGGGAAATCAGCCCCAGCATTTT. Amino acid sequence: CASSVGGNQPQHF.

The chain links TRBV19 to TRBJ2-3; possible D gene TRBD2, 6 bases. The V and J ends lost 3 bases and 6 bases respectively, with 13 bases between them. The CDR3 is 14 amino acids. Germline V CDR1 and CDR2: LNHDA, SQIVND (reference sequence). The CDR3 DNA follows: TGTGCCAGTAGTATTGAGCTGGGGAGGGATACGCAGTATTTT. Residues: CASSIELGRDTQYF.

V gene TRBV5-4 combines with J gene TRBJ2-3; no reliable D call. This CDR3 comprises 13 residues. The germline V gene encodes CDR1 SGHNT and CDR2 YYREEE (reference sequence). The V end lost 4 bases, the J end lost 6 bases, and 12 bases lay between the germline ends. This chain's CDR3 is CASSHWSVDTQYF. The CDR3 nucleotides read TGTGCCAGCAGCCATTGGTCGGTGGATACGCAGTATTTT.

The gene calls are TRBV4-3 and TRBJ2-7, with 9 nucleotides matching TRBD2. The germline V gene encodes CDR1 LGHNA and CDR2 YSLEER. This CDR3 is 15 amino acids long. V trimming: 1 base; J trimming: 0 bases; junction bases outside the gene matches: 1. The CDR3 DNA reads TGCGCCAGCAGCCAAGGACTAGCGGCCTCCTACGAGCAGTACTTC. The encoded protein is CASSQGLAASYEQYF.

The chain is built from TRBV6-6 and TRBJ2-3; 7 bases are shared with TRBD1. Germline-derived CDR1 and CDR2 are MNHNY and SVGAGI (reference sequence). This CDR3 comprises 15 residues. V dropped 6 bases and J dropped 2; count of bases not matched to a gene: 8. CDR3 DNA: TGTGCCAGCAGCCCCGGGGACAGCCCCACAGATACGCAGTATTTT. Translation: CASSPGDSPTDTQYF.

V and J are TRBV5-8 and TRBJ2-5, with D perhaps TRBD1 (6 bases). CDR1 SGHTS and CDR2 YDEGEE come from the germline V gene. CDR3 length: 13 residues. V was trimmed by 4 bases and J by 4 bases, leaving 11 bases between them. The CDR3 is CASSGSGAETQYF. CDR3 DNA: TGTGCCAGCAGCGGGTCAGGGGCAGAGACCCAGTACTTC.

The rearrangement joins TRBV30 to TRBJ1-1; D is uncertain. This CDR3 has 12 amino acids. The germline CDR1 and CDR2 sequences are GTSNPN and SVGIG (reference sequence). Trimming cost V 2 bases and J 6 bases, with 10 bases left between them. CDR3 sequence: CAWSHSVAEAFF. In DNA form, the CDR3 reads TGTGCCTGGAGTCACTCGGTGGCTGAAGCTTTCTTT.